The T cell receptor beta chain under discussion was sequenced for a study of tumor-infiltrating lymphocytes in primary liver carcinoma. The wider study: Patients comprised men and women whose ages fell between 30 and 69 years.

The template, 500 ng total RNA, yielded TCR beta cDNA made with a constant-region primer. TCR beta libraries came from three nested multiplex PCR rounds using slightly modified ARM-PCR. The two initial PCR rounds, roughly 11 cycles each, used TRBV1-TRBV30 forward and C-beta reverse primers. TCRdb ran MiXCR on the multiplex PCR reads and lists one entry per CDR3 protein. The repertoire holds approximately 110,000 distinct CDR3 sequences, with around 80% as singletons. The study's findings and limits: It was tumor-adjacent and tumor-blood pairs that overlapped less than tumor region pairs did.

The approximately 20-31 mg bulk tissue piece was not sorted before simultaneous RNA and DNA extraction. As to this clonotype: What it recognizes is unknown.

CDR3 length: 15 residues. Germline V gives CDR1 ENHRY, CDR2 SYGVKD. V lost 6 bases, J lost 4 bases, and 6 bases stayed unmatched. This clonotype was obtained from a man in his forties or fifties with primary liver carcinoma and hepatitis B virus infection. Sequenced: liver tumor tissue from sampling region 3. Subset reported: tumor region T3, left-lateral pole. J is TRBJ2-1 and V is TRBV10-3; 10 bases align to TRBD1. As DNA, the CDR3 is TGTGCCATCAGAATTGGGACAGGGGCGTACAATGAGCAGTTCTTC. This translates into CAIRIGTGAYNEQFF.